This T cell receptor (beta chain) emerged from a study of somatic mutations in cytotoxic T cells in rheumatoid arthritis. Study details: Right after diagnosis, and before any treatment had started, patient peripheral blood (over 28 ml EDTA) was drawn. Flow cytometry sorted some V beta antibody-stained T-cell populations to nearly 100% purity, V beta1+ cells among them being sequenced for TCRB. The study's findings and limits: With 60 to 65 patients examined, several had a largest CD8+ clone exceeding 20% of CD8+ cells. Clonality measured in CD8+ T cells did not differ significantly between rheumatoid arthritis patients and age-matched healthy controls.

About this clone: Its antigen is as yet unknown.

The V gene lost 7 bases and the J gene lost 5 bases, with 8 bases spanning the gap. Germline values: CDR1 ENHRY, CDR2 SYGVKD. The CDR3 is made up of 11 amino acids. Only in-frame clones appear in the TCRdb table, and some are missing; sequencing was by immunoSEQ multiplex PCR. The profile shows some 29,000 clones, around 84% of them singletons. This chain joins TRBV10-3 and TRBJ1-1; maybe TRBD1 (5 bases). The sequence was collected from an adult with rheumatoid arthritis. The sequenced material came from CD8+ T cells sorted from blood. CDR3 protein: CAIMGETEAFF. The CDR3 nucleotides read TGTGCCATCATGGGGGAAACTGAAGCTTTCTTT.